A selection of T cell receptor beta chains follows, all from one sample in a study of OX40 agonist ivuxolimab in advanced cancers. The protocol was immunoSEQ multiplex PCR, while the TCRdb copy is restricted to in-frame clones and leaves out a portion. This repertoire shows about 63,000 clones, roughly nine tenths found once; its top ten account for 4% to 4.5%. Sample: CD4+ or CD8+ T cells sorted from blood, taken in a trial of the OX40 agonist ivuxolimab. These receptor sequences come from an adult with an advanced solid tumor such as melanoma, head and neck, liver or kidney cancer. Both conserved end residues are part of each CDR3. D genes are given only for firm matches. Not all rows give a size; the values are once, few, many and, for expanded clones, a class.

V	D	size	J	CDR3	DNA
TRBV13	-	-	TRBJ2-2	CASLGTFPGELFF	TGTGCCAGCCTTGGGACATTTCCCGGGGAGCTGTTTTTT
TRBV29-1	-	-	TRBJ2-5	CSVEWGAYISAALNGEGQETQYF	-
TRBV2	-	-	TRBJ1-4	CASSYRAGATNEKLFF	TGTGCCAGCAGTTACAGGGCAGGAGCAACTAATGAAAAACTGTTTTTT
TRBV5-8	-	-	TRBJ1-5	CASSLGQSNQPQHF	TGTGCCAGCAGCTTGGGACAGAGCAATCAGCCCCAGCATTTT
TRBV27	TRBD1	-	TRBJ2-7	CASRVYGTGKDEQYF	TGTGCCAGCAGGGTCTATGGGACAGGGAAAGACGAGCAGTACTTC
TRBV9	-	-	TRBJ1-3	CASSGSSGNTIYF	TGTGCCAGCAGCGGGAGCTCTGGAAACACCATATATTTT
TRBV14	-	-	TRBJ2-7	CASSQDAYEQYF	TGTGCCAGCAGCCAAGATGCCTACGAGCAGTACTTC
TRBV5-1	-	-	TRBJ2-5	CASSLGAFQETQYF	TGCGCCAGCAGCTTGGGGGCTTTCCAAGAGACCCAGTACTTC
TRBV4-1	TRBD2	few	TRBJ2-7	CASSPTGAGGYEQYF	TGCGCCAGCAGCCCCACCGGAGCGGGAGGGTACGAGCAGTACTTC
TRBV6-5	TRBD2	-	TRBJ2-3	CASSPWTSGTDTQYF	TGTGCCAGCAGTCCCTGGACTAGCGGTACAGATACGCAGTATTTT
TRBV19	TRBD1	-	TRBJ1-3	CASSLWTGVGNTIYF	TGTGCCAGTAGTTTATGGACAGGGGTAGGAAACACCATATATTTT
TRBV7-9	-	once	TRBJ2-1	CASSPSGGEGYNEQFF	TGTGCCAGCAGCCCCAGTGGGGGAGAGGGCTACAATGAGCAGTTCTTC
TRBV4-2	TRBD1	-	TRBJ2-7	CASSQDRGTGSEQYF	TGTGCCAGCAGCCAAGATAGAGGGACAGGGAGCGAGCAGTACTTC
TRBV7-2	TRBD2	-	TRBJ2-7	CASSPLAGGHEQYF	TGTGCCAGCAGCCCTCTAGCGGGAGGCCACGAGCAGTACTTC
TRBV7-9	-	once	TRBJ2-7	CASSLGAGGEQYF	TGTGCCAGCAGCTTAGGGGCAGGAGGCGAGCAGTACTTC
TRBV7-9	-	-	TRBJ2-5	CASSLTSSETQYF	TGTGCCAGCAGCTTAACTAGCAGTGAGACCCAGTACTTC
TRBV9	-	-	TRBJ2-5	CASSIKKGGVQETQYF	TGTGCCAGCAGCATCAAAAAGGGTGGGGTTCAAGAGACCCAGTACTTC
TRBV5-4	-	-	TRBJ2-1	CASRKDSHNEQFF	TGTGCCAGCAGAAAGGACAGCCACAATGAGCAGTTCTTC
TRBV15	-	-	TRBJ1-5	CATSRDHGNQPQHF	TGTGCCACCAGCAGAGATCACGGGAATCAGCCCCAGCATTTT
TRBV9	-	-	TRBJ2-2	CASSLSVTRSNTGELFF	TGTGCCAGCAGCCTAAGTGTTACCAGATCGAACACCGGGGAGCTGTTTTTT
TRBV15	-	-	TRBJ2-2	CATSRDYQGGAGELFF	TGTGCCACCAGCAGAGATTATCAGGGAGGAGCCGGGGAGCTGTTTTTT
TRBV7-9	-	medium-sized	TRBJ2-7	CASSRLGDPSYEQYF	TGTGCCAGCAGCCGGTTGGGGGATCCTTCCTACGAGCAGTACTTC
TRBV7-6	-	-	TRBJ2-3	CASSLPAASTDTQYF	TGTGCCAGCAGCTTACCAGCGGCTAGCACAGATACGCAGTATTTT
TRBV5-1	-	-	TRBJ1-1	CASSLEGERTEAFF	TGCGCCAGCAGCTTGGAGGGGGAACGGACTGAAGCTTTCTTT
TRBV27	TRBD1	-	TRBJ1-1	CASRDRGNTEAFF	TGTGCCAGCCGGGACAGGGGGAACACTGAAGCTTTCTTT
TRBV11-2	TRBD1	once	TRBJ2-7	CASIPGTDSYEQYF	TGTGCCAGCATCCCCGGGACAGACTCCTACGAGCAGTACTTC
TRBV11-3	-	-	TRBJ1-5	CASSFRTALNCPYSNQPQHF	TGTGCCAGCAGCTTCAGGACAGCCTTAAACTGCCCTTATAGCAATCAGCCCCAGCATTTT
TRBV28	TRBD2	-	TRBJ2-1	CASTKRGFYNEQFF	TGTGCCAGCACAAAGCGGGGTTTCTACAATGAGCAGTTCTTC
TRBV28	TRBD2	-	TRBJ2-1	CASSSLAGATYNEQFF	TGTGCCAGCAGCTCCCTAGCGGGAGCAACCTACAATGAGCAGTTCTTC
TRBV4-3	-	-	TRBJ2-2	CASSQDPQGTTFGELFF	TGCGCCAGCAGCCAAGATCCCCAGGGGACCACGTTCGGGGAGCTGTTTTTT
TRBV13	-	-	TRBJ2-5	CASSPDVKTQYF	TGTGCCAGCAGCCCCGATGTGAAGACCCAGTACTTC
TRBV29-1	-	-	TRBJ2-5	CSVDGLGETQYF	TGCAGCGTTGACGGGTTGGGAGAGACCCAGTACTTC
TRBV29-1	TRBD2	-	TRBJ2-7	CSVEDYGEGRYEQYF	TGCAGCGTTGAAGATTACGGGGAGGGCCGCTACGAGCAGTACTTC
TRBV29-1	-	-	TRBJ2-2	CSVLVGELFF	TGCAGCGTACTGGTCGGGGAGCTGTTTTTT
TRBV6-1	-	-	TRBJ2-1	CASRGLGYNEQFF	TGTGCCAGTAGGGGGTTAGGTTACAATGAGCAGTTCTTC
TRBV27	-	once	TRBJ1-5	CASSLTVHSNQPQHF	TGTGCCAGCAGTCTGACAGTTCATAGCAATCAGCCCCAGCATTTT
TRBV5-1	-	-	TRBJ1-2	CASSLGLIYGYTF	TGCGCCAGCAGCTTGGGGCTGATTTATGGCTACACCTTC
TRBV9	-	-	TRBJ2-2	CASSVLAGELFF	TGTGCCAGCAGCGTTCTTGCCGGGGAGCTGTTTTTT
TRBV4-1	-	-	TRBJ1-2	CASSQDAIYYGYTF	TGCGCCAGCAGCCAAGACGCCATATACTATGGCTACACCTTC
TRBV13	TRBD2	-	TRBJ2-7	CASSLVPLAGGPKGYEQYF	TGTGCCAGCAGCTTAGTGCCCCTCGCGGGAGGGCCCAAAGGGTACGAGCAGTACTTC
TRBV15	-	-	TRBJ2-2	CATSRVDLNTGELFF	TGTGCCACCAGCAGGGTAGACCTCAACACCGGGGAGCTGTTTTTT
TRBV7-9	-	-	TRBJ1-1	CASSLVGLYTEAFF	TGTGCCAGCAGCTTAGTCGGCCTCTACACTGAAGCTTTCTTT
TRBV6-4	TRBD2	-	TRBJ2-1	CASRETSGGSYNEQFF	TGTGCCAGCAGGGAAACTAGCGGGGGTTCCTACAATGAGCAGTTCTTC
TRBV7-9	TRBD1	-	TRBJ2-2	CASSSGQQITGELFF	TGTGCCAGCAGCTCGGGACAGCAAATCACCGGGGAGCTGTTTTTT
TRBV9	-	-	TRBJ2-3	CASSVGGTDTQYF	TGTGCCAGCAGCGTAGGGGGCACAGATACGCAGTATTTT
TRBV7-9	-	-	TRBJ1-1	CASSLEDNTEAFF	TGTGCCAGCAGCTTAGAAGACAACACTGAAGCTTTCTTT
TRBV2	-	-	TRBJ1-4	CASSEGGLRVYGEKLFF	TGTGCCAGCAGCGAGGGGGGGCTCCGGGTTTATGGTGAAAAACTGTTTTTT
TRBV4-3	-	-	TRBJ2-6	CASSQDRLGISGANVLTF	TGCGCCAGCAGCCAAGACCGCCTCGGGATCTCTGGGGCCAACGTCCTGACTTTC
TRBV5-1	TRBD2	-	TRBJ2-7	CASSLEREYYEQYF	TGCGCCAGCAGCTTAGAGCGGGAGTATTACGAGCAGTACTTC
TRBV4-2	TRBD2	-	TRBJ2-7	CASSQEWGTSGLKSDEQYF	TGTGCCAGCAGCCAAGAATGGGGGACTAGCGGGCTCAAGTCGGACGAGCAGTACTTC